This entry concerns a single T cell receptor (beta chain). There is no known antigen for this receptor. Base-call qualities are not available, and no considerably larger clone is one nucleotide away. In total, approximately 610 healthy bone marrow donors made up the cohort. At the time of sampling, every cohort member was nominally healthy, though immune exposures that went unrecorded were likely present. The donor was CMV seronegative and belonged to the group of 352 seronegative cohort members. Each donor provided a peripheral blood sample, and peripheral blood mononuclear cells were used for TCR beta sequencing. The Qiagen DNeasy Blood Extraction Kit was used to extract genomic DNA from the blood cell samples. Receptor amplification or capture employed the immunoSEQ multiplex PCR assay. For the multiplex PCR, a mixture combining 60 forward primers for TCR Vbeta segments and 13 reverse primers for TCR Jbeta segments was used. Amplification of the CDR3 region of rearranged TCR beta genes was performed with a multiplex PCR assay on genomic DNA. The amplified TCR beta libraries were sequenced on the Illumina HiSeq System as 87-base-pair reads. From the authors' description of their analysis: A later analysis tallied about 77 million unique TCR beta chains across the 550 to 850 repertoires, and some 10 million of those chains were shared by two or more donors. A nearest-neighbor algorithm error-corrected the raw reads and collapsed the reads into unique sequences, merging closely related sequences to remove PCR and sequencing errors. To assign V, D and J gene segments, CDR3 sequences were aligned to IMGT reference sequences. For a sequence to be retained, at least a six-nucleotide match to both a V gene segment and a J gene segment was required. Rearrangements were called productive when the CDR3 lacked stop codons and stayed in frame with V and J; all others were non-productive. CDR3 was defined by IMGT convention, running from the second conserved V-encoded cysteine to the conserved J-encoded phenylalanine. In an earlier analysis of more than 550 of the donors, sequences lacking an unambiguous match to a single V gene segment were excluded. An earlier analysis of 587 of the donors called V segments functional above 56.7% productive rearrangements and segregating when the between-donor standard deviation exceeded 5%. A statistical classification framework was developed to diagnose cytomegalovirus status using the catalog of TCR beta chain sequences. In a later analysis, V and J genes were assigned by comparing TCR nucleotide sequences against IMGT/GENE-DB human TR gene sequences. A later analysis assigned CDR3 sequences and most-parsimonious VDJ recombination scenarios with the TCRdist pipeline. In a later analysis, every TCR beta chain was defined by the combination of its CDR3 amino acid sequence and its V-gene family, and reads without a unique V-gene family were dropped. A later analysis removed several hundred highly shared, low-generation-probability nucleotide sequences to deal with suspected cross-contamination and a sequencing artifact. In a later analysis, a clonal expansion index was calculated for each public chain from normalized within-repertoire ranks of inferred template counts. In a later analysis, generation probabilities were computed with a VDJ recombination model fitted to out-of-frame rearrangements, and the resulting probabilities were checked against IGoR. In a later analysis, TCR-TCR, TCR-HLA and TCR-CMV co-occurrence was scored with hypergeometric tests, and a repertoire-size bias correction was applied to TCR pairs. False discovery rates were estimated in a later analysis by permuting HLA or CMV assignments 20 times. In a later analysis, co-occurring TCRs were grouped with DBSCAN, and TCRdist sequence similarity was added when clustering was performed within HLA-allele-positive subsets. For co-occurrence clustering, repertoires with fewer than 30,000 or more than 120,000 public chains were excluded, along with several repertoires with anomalous nucleotide sharing. TCRdb retrieved this table from immuneACCESS and kept in-frame rearrangements only. Not all clones are present; in checked studies, unresolved V genes account for under half, and no reason is known for the remainder. V and J calls plus clone size are reproduced from that table; the DNA served to infer D and trimming. The sample profile shows roughly 86,000 clones; 70% to 85% of them were found once. The ten largest clonotypes hold 8.2% of the sample.

This sample was taken from a study of cytomegalovirus exposure and HLA in healthy donors (dated 2017 in TCRdb). The study in broad terms: An earlier analysis of roughly 570 of the donors reported 276 Gb of sequence data and around 110 million unique TCR beta sequences obtained from some 170 million T cells. Rather than using new phenotypic data, the later analysis identified candidate immune exposures from TCR beta sequences and from how often those sequences occurred across donors. High-throughput TCR immunosequencing, statistical association of individual TCRs with disease status, and machine learning were combined to predict cytomegalovirus infection status. Because of strong linkage in the cohort, 5 or 6 DR-DQ haplotypes were treated as single units for association and clustering. The study used immunosequencing to profile the T cell repertoires of about 670 subjects and linked those repertoires to cytomegalovirus serostatus. Among some 400 genotyped donors of the cohort, an average of 235,054 unique TCR beta nucleotide sequences were sequenced per donor, approximately 20% of them non-productive. Alongside the repertoire data, information on donor age, sex, ethnicity and CMV serostatus was compiled. In a later analysis, previously published TCR beta repertoires from more than 500 donors were re-analyzed and high-resolution HLA genotyping was added so that TCR occurrence patterns could be studied. Around 320 gigabases of sequencing data and 78 million or so unique TCR sequences were included in an early release covering about 620 HLA-typed donors. Every discovery cohort repertoire had been produced on one sequencing platform. The genetic ancestry cluster associated with self-reported Caucasian donors included approximately 85% of the 300 to 400 genotyped donors. Along with the approximately 650-subject first cohort, a separate validation cohort of around 120 different subjects was used. Class I and class II HLA loci were covered by the typing at four-digit resolution. Typing coverage differed by locus: A, B, C, DRB1 and DQB1 were typed in about 629-630 donors, DQA1 in 522, DPA1 in around 600, and DPB1 in 472. A later genetic analysis used genome-wide SNP genotypes for about 55% of the 666 donors, treating that subset as a discovery cohort. The study was designed to test whether signatures of past pathogen exposure could be identified by cataloging public T cell receptors. To decide whether each TCR beta V gene segment behaved as functional or pseudogenic, an earlier analysis of fewer than 750 of the donors relied on high-throughput TCR beta sequencing.

What the authors observed across the whole study: Correlated functional status among segregating V segments might be attributable to linkage disequilibrium, but an unknown experimental factor could not be ruled out. For the cohort, immune exposure information was limited to CMV serostatus. In a later analysis, several top co-occurrence clusters were reported to appear linked to parvovirus B19, influenza, CMV and Epstein-Barr virus. In vitro tests confirmed that a few of the cytomegalovirus-associated TCR beta chains recognize cytomegalovirus antigens. When HLA alleles, especially DR and DQ, strongly co-occurred, TCR associations were difficult to assign to individual alleles. At a false discovery rate of 0.05, a later analysis linked 16,951 TCR beta sequences to specific HLA alleles. In a later analysis, the rate of TCR association differed among HLA loci, with DRB1 alleles having the most associated TCRs and HLA-C alleles having the fewest. The classifier was reported to diagnose cytomegalovirus status with high specificity and sensitivity in both the original and validation cohorts. Some IMGT-functional V segments, including TRBV6-2 and TRBV6-3, could not be distinguished by the 87-base-pair reads and were therefore excluded. The study gave a list of 150 to 200 TCR beta chains associated with cytomegalovirus. Presence/absence analyses assumed roughly uniform sequencing depth across donors, an assumption that may not hold. V-gene and J-gene trimming of TCR beta chains was associated with a missense DCLRE1C variant in a later genetic analysis, and the association was replicated in an independent cohort. The authors suggested that the approach could potentially be generalized to other disease states and immunological phenotypes. Most TCR sequences were observed very rarely across donors, whereas some public TCRs were present in many individuals. This cohort had only TCR beta chains sequenced, and the lack of alpha or paired-chain data limited which features could be detected. Compared with the 666-donor mean, donors in an Asian-associated ancestry cluster had fewer N-insertions in productive TCRs, according to a later genetic analysis. In an earlier analysis of fewer than 750 of the donors, most TCR beta V segments were observed in productive rearrangements about 90% or about 30% of the time, broadly matching IMGT annotations. A further reported finding was that TCR beta sequences accurately predicted the HLA-A and HLA-B alleles for most subjects in the first cohort. According to a later analysis, most CMV-associated TCR beta chains appeared to be HLA-restricted, and the HLA associations seemed to be driven largely by CMV exposure. Because HLA typing was unavailable for some donors at each locus, only the typed subset was used in association tests. Because counts were too low, about 17 rarely observed V segments, including chromosome 9 orphons, were excluded from the earlier analysis of some 590 of the donors. In a later analysis, HLA-associated TCR beta chains showed more clonal expansion and lower generation probabilities than non-associated chains that were equally common. A cluster of highly shared sequence variants was judged likely to be a technical artifact of the sequencing pipeline.

Including cysteine and phenylalanine, the CDR3 has 15 amino acids. Only CDR3 DNA remains: 45 bases, in frame from the first base. The junction carries 20 bases between V and J, which are trimmed by 7 bases and 5 bases respectively. From the germline V gene (reference sequence), CDR1 is MNHNY and CDR2 is SVGAGI. The sequenced sample was PBMCs. The receptor chain draws on TRBV6-6 and TRBJ1-1; TRBD1 is a possible D gene, resting on 6 matching bases. The receptor's source is a man aged 60 to 75 in good health and CMV-seronegative. The CDR3 protein is CASTLRSSQGTEAFF. The DNA sequence follows: TGTGCCAGCACCCTTCGGTCGTCACAGGGAACTGAAGCTTTCTTT.